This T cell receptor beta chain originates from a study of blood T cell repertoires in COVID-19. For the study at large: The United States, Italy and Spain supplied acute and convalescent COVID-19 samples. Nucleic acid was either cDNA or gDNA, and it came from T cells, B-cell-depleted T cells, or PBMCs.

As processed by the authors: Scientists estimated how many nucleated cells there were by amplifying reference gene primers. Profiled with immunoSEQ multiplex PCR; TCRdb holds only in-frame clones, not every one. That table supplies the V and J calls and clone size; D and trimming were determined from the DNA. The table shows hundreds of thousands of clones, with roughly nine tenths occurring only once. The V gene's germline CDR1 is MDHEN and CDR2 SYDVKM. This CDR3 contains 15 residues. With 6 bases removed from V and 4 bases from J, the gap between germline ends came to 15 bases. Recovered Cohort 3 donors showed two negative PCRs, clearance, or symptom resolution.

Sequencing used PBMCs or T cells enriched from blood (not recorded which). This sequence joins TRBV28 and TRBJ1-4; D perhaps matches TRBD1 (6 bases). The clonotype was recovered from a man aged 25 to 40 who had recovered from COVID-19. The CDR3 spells CASRSRKGGNEKLFF. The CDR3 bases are TGTGCCAGCAGGTCTCGGAAAGGGGGTAATGAAAAACTGTTTTTT.